This T cell receptor (beta chain) was identified in a study of control samples from healthy donors and cancer patients. Per the germline V gene, CDR1 is LNHDA and CDR2 is SQIVND (reference sequence). This CDR3 spans 14 amino acids. V was pared by 5 bases and J by 6 bases, with 16 bases between. TCRdb's table, derived via immunoSEQ multiplex PCR, lists solely in-frame clones and lacks some. The data show tens of thousands of clones, with 94% seen just once and 5% to 7.5% held by the top ten. Sequencing was done on a sample of blood. The rearrangement uses TRBV19 and TRBJ2-5; D may be TRBD2 (6 bases). The TCR comes from a man aged 60 to 75 in good health. Here the CDR3 DNA reads TGTGCCAGTAGTGGGGGGTATGGTAGAAAGACCCAGTACTTC. The encoded protein is CASSGGYGRKTQYF. The full variable domain, with the rest looked up from reference TRBV19 and TRBJ2-5, is DGGITQSPKYLFRKEGQNVTLSCEQNLNHDAMYWYRQDPGQGLRLIYYSQIVNDFQKGDIAEGYSVSREKKESFPLTVTSAQKNPTAFYLCASSGGYGRKTQYFGPGTRLLVL.